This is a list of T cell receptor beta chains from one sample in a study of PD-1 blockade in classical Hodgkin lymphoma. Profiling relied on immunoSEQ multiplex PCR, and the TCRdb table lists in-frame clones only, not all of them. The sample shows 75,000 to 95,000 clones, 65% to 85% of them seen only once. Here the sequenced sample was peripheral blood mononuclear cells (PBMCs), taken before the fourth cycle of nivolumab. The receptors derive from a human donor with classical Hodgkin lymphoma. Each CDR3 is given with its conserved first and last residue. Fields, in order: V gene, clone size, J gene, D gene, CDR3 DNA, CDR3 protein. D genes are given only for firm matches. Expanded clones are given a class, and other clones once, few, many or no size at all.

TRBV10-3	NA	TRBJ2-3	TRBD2	TGTGCCAGCTCTGGACTAGCGGGAGATGCAGATACGCAGTATTTT	CASSGLAGDADTQYF
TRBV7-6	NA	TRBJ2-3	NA	TGTGCCAGCAGCTTAGGACCCACCACAGATACGCAGTATTTT	CASSLGPTTDTQYF
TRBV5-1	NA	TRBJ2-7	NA	TGCGCCAGCAGCCCCGAGACAGATTCCTACGAGCAGTACTTC	CASSPETDSYEQYF
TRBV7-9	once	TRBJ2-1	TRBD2	TGTGCCAGCAGCCTATCCCTAGCGGGAGCGCACAATGAGCAGTTCTTC	CASSLSLAGAHNEQFF
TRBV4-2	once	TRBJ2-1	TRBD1	TGTGCCAGCAGCCAAGATCTTCGCGGGACAGGGATCAATGAGCAGTTCTTC	CASSQDLRGTGINEQFF
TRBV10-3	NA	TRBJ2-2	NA	TGTGCCATCAGCGAGGGGGCCGGGGAGCTGTTTTTT	CAISEGAGELFF
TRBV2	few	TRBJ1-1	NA	TGTGCCAGCTCTACAGGGTATGCTTTCTTT	CASSTGYAFF
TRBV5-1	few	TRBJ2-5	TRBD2	TGCGCCAGCAGCTTGAAGGTAGCGGGGCCTTGGGAGACCCAGTACTTC	CASSLKVAGPWETQYF
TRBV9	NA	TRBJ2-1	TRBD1	TGTGCCAGCAGCCCCAGGGGACAGGGGGTTGGGGACAATGAGCAGTTCTTC	CASSPRGQGVGDNEQFF
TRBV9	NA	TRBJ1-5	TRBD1	TGTGCCAGCAGCACTGGGACAGGCCATCAGCCCCAGCATTTT	CASSTGTGHQPQHF